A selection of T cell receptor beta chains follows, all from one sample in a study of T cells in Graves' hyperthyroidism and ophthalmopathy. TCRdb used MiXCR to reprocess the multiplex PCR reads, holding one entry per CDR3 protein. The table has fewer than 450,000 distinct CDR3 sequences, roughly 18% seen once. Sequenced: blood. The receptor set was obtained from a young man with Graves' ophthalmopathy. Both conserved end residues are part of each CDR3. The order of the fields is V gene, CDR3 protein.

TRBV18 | CASSATQSSYNEQFF
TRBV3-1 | CASSRQYTDTQYF
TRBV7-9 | CASSPPRRRNTGELFF
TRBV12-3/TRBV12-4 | CASSFPRAVSNQPQHF
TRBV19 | CASSISGQGNYGYTF
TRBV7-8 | CASSSSGGRYNEQFF
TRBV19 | CASSIGLAEGETQYF
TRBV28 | CASSFDSTGGRGNSPLHF
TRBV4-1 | CASSQGPHAGGYNEKLFF
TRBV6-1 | CASQQPGQGAAGELFF
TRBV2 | CTSSGQVNYGYTF
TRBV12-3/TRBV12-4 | CASRQTSGGLTDTQYF
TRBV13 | CASSLGVGTGADTQYF
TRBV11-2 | CASSLNRGGNEQFF
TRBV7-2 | CASSLEVLAAYNEQFF
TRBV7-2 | CACSPRVGDRGQETQYF
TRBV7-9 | CASSRGTGENEAFF
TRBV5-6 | CASTRTGLNEKLFF
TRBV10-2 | CASSLNRQGEKLFF
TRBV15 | CATSTPDENEQYF
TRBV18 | CASSPDGNSPLHF
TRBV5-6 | CASSLGGLLNEQFF
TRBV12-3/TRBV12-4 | CASSWGLPGDGQYF
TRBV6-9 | CASSYAVRITDTQYF
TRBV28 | CASSRGGLNTEAFF
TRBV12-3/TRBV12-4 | CASSLELGTQETQYF
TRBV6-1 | CASSERLNTEAFF
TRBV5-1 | CASSSSGTSGQETQYF
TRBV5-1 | CASSLAFSSAAFF
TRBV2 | CASSGGRNTEAFF
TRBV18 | CASSPLPPQGTDTQYF
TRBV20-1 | CSARGPLFDEQFF
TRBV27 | CASSSSSGGEQYF
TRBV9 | CASSGTGRANYGYTF
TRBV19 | CASSTNRGETQYF
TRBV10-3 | CASEASGGNEQFF
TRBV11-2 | CASSVAGVWNEQFF
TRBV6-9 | CASSRGIWEGNQPQHF
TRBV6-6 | CASSYNLAGSRGTQYF
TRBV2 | CASSGEVLAQPQHF